One sample yielded the 18 T cell receptor beta chains listed below, sequenced in a study of CD8 T cells in ankylosing spondylitis. The study, taken as a whole, reports: In ankylosing spondylitis blood, a motif of eight highly homologous TCR beta variants appeared characteristic.

TCRdb itself ran the 5' RACE reads through MiXCR, one entry per CDR3 protein. Altogether 400,000 or so distinct CDR3 sequences are present, around 26% being singletons, with the ten largest covering 0.89%. These receptors' targets are unknown. Sequenced input: blood, either unsorted or a sorted T cell fraction (not recorded which). The receptors shown here come from a male donor with ankylosing spondylitis.

This clonotype was counted a few times. The V and J genes are TRBV2 and TRBJ2-1; D is unclear. The CDR3 is made up of 12 amino acids. CDR1 SNHLY and CDR2 FYNNEI come from the germline V gene. Between the trimmed V and J ends, which lost 2 bases and 12 bases, there was a span of 11 bases. CDR3 in DNA: TGTGCCAGCAGTGAATGGCCCCCGGGGCAGTTCTTC. Translation: CASSEWPPGQFF.

The V and J genes are TRBV20-1 and TRBJ1-2, with 12 bases identical to TRBD1. V trimming: 5 bases; J trimming: 6 bases; junction bases outside the gene matches: 7. The CDR3 is 14 amino acids. CDR1 is DFQATT, CDR2 SNEGSKA, per germline (reference sequence). CDR3: CSALRGTGGNGYTF. The CDR3 bases are TGCAGTGCTCTTCGGGGGACAGGGGGCAATGGCTACACCTTC.

This sequence joins TRBV7-6 and TRBJ2-7, with 13 bases lining up with TRBD2. CDR1 and CDR2 from the germline V gene are SGHVS and FNYEAQ. V shed 4 bases and J 1 base; nucleotides not matched to a gene: 13. The CDR3 covers 19 residues. The CDR3 region has the DNA TGTGCCAGCAGCTCATATGGGACTAGCGGGAAGTACCTTTCCTACGAGCAGTACTTC. This encodes CASSSYGTSGKYLSYEQYF. Filled out from reference TRBV7-6 and TRBJ2-7, the complete variable domain reads GAGVSQSPRYKVTKRGQDVALRCDPISGHVSLYWYRQALGQGPEFLTYFNYEAQQDKSGLPNDRFSAERPEGSISTLTIQRTEQRDSAMYRCASSSYGTSGKYLSYEQYFGPGTRLTVT.

The table lists this clonotype with a few counts. V usage is TRBV29-1 and J usage is TRBJ2-2; 10 nucleotides align to TRBD1. V lost 6 bases, J lost 5 bases, and 6 bases stayed unmatched. The CDR3 length is 14 residues. Germline CDR1 and CDR2: SQVTM and ANQGSEA. This CDR3 is CSVGQGVSTGELFF. The CDR3 region has the DNA TGCAGCGTCGGACAGGGGGTCTCAACCGGGGAGCTGTTTTTT.

Details on this clonotype: A read error may account for a junction end that differs from germline. This chain uses TRBV5-4 with TRBJ1-5; D is unclear. Germline lookup yields CDR1 SGHNT and CDR2 YYREEE (reference sequence). The length of the CDR3 is 19 residues. The CDR3, as DNA: TGTGCCAGCAGTTTGGGAGGGATACGAGGCCCTGGGAGCAATCAGCCCCAGCATTTT. The encoded protein is CASSLGGIRGPGSNQPQHF.

J is TRBJ1-4 and V is TRBV5-1, with 9 bases identical to TRBD1. The V segment lost 2 bases and the J segment 7 bases; nucleotides outside the gene matches: 6. The CDR3 runs to 15 residues. The germline V gene encodes CDR1 SGHRS and CDR2 YFSETQ. CDR3 sequence: CASSLQGALGEKLFF. CDR3 in DNA: TGCGCCAGCAGCTTACAGGGGGCCCTAGGTGAAAAACTGTTTTTT.

The table lists this clonotype with a few counts. The chain employs TRBV27 and TRBJ2-5; 7 bases agree with TRBD1. Trimming took 2 bases from V and 5 from J; bases not matched to a gene: 5. The germline CDR1 and CDR2 sequences are MNHEY and SMNVEV (reference sequence). The CDR3 spans 14 residues. CDR3 DNA: TGTGCCAGCAGTTTAAGGTCAGGGGGTGAGACCCAGTACTTC. Its translation: CASSLRSGGETQYF.

The chain is built from TRBV5-1 and TRBJ2-2; the D gene is possibly TRBD2 (6 bases). Germline V gives CDR1 SGHRS, CDR2 YFSETQ. V lost 4 bases to trimming and J lost 16 bases, with 17 bases between them. This CDR3 region has 12 residues. The CDR3 here is CASSLEGTRPFF. CDR3 coding DNA: TGCGCCAGCAGCCTGGAGGGAACACGCCCGTTTTTT.

The V call is TRBV24-1, the J call TRBJ2-1; no reliable D call. The V end lost 3 bases, the J end lost 1 base, and 12 bases lay between the germline ends. Germline loops: CDR1 KGHDR, CDR2 SFDVKD. The CDR3 length is 16 residues. CDR3 coding DNA: TGTGCCACCAGTGATAACGAAATAGAGTCCTACAATGAGCAGTTCTTC. Its translation: CATSDNEIESYNEQFF.

V is TRBV24-1 and J is TRBJ2-1; possibly TRBD1 for D (6 bases). The V gene lost 4 bases and the J gene lost 6 bases, with 12 bases spanning the gap. Germline assignment: CDR1 KGHDR and CDR2 SFDVKD. CDR3 size: 14 residues. DNA for the CDR3: TGTGCCACCAGTGACCCAGACAGGATCAATGAGCAGTTCTTC. It yields the protein CATSDPDRINEQFF.

This clonotype was counted between two and nine times. V and J are TRBV20-1 and TRBJ1-6; D is unresolved. V lost 6 bases and J 0 bases, leaving 9 bases between the germline ends. This CDR3 region has 14 residues. Germline CDR1 is DFQATT and CDR2 is SNEGSKA (reference sequence). This CDR3 is CSATLGSYNSPLHF. For the CDR3, the DNA is TGCAGTGCCACGCTGGGCTCCTATAATTCACCCCTCCACTTT.

This clonotype came up a few times. The chain uses TRBV29-1 and TRBJ2-7, with 7 bases matching TRBD2. CDR1 SQVTM and CDR2 ANQGSEA come from the germline V gene. The CDR3 is 15 amino acids. V dropped 2 bases and J dropped 6; count of bases not matched to a gene: 13. CDR3 residues: CSVEKGSGTGAEQYF. The CDR3 nucleotides are TGCAGCGTTGAAAAGGGGAGCGGGACCGGGGCCGAGCAGTACTTC.

Only a few counts were recorded for this clonotype. The rearrangement joins TRBV2 to TRBJ1-5; D is possibly TRBD1 (6 bases). V dropped 6 bases and J dropped 7 bases, with 16 bases sitting between them. This CDR3 is 14 amino acids long. CDR1 and CDR2 from the germline V gene are SNHLY and FYNNEI. The CDR3 protein is CASSPDGGAQPQHF. As DNA, the CDR3 is TGTGCCAGCAGCCCTGATGGGGGGGCACAGCCCCAGCATTTT.

V usage is TRBV24-1 and J usage is TRBJ2-1, with 11 bases identical to TRBD1. Germline-derived CDR1 and CDR2 are KGHDR and SFDVKD. The V gene end was trimmed by 3 bases and the J gene end by 9 bases; junction bases not matched to a gene: 3. The CDR3 sequence is 14 residues long. The CDR3 sequence: CATSDPGTGGEQFF. The CDR3 coding sequence is TGTGCCACCAGTGATCCCGGGACAGGGGGTGAGCAGTTCTTC.

The chain links TRBV7-9 to TRBJ1-2, with TRBD1 matching over 7 bases. With 5 bases clipped from V and 7 bases from J, the junction kept 4 bases outside the gene matches. Looked up from germline, CDR1 is SEHNR and CDR2 is FQNEAQ (reference sequence). This CDR3 has 12 amino acids. Written as DNA, the CDR3 is TGTGCCAGCAGCGGCCACAGGGGTGGCTACACCTTC. Translating gives CASSGHRGGYTF.

The V gene is TRBV28, the J gene TRBJ2-5, with D possibly being TRBD1 or TRBD2 (5 bases each). Trimming removed 4 bases at V and 2 bases at J, with 11 bases between. This CDR3 has 14 residues. Germline CDR1 MDHEN, CDR2 SYDVKM. The CDR3: CASSSLGVQETQYF. The CDR3 DNA reads as TGTGCCAGCAGTTCCTTGGGGGTGCAAGAGACCCAGTACTTC.

The chain carries TRBV5-1 and TRBJ2-5, with a possible D match to TRBD1 (5 bases). V was shortened by 2 bases and J by 2 bases, with 10 bases between the two germline ends. Germline V gene lookup returns CDR1 SGHRS and CDR2 YFSETQ. CDR3 size: 14 residues. CDR3 sequence (DNA): TGCGCCAGCAGCTTTATTGGACAACAAGAGACCCAGTACTTC. The encoded protein is CASSFIGQQETQYF.

The chain joins TRBV28 to TRBJ1-1; no clear D. Trimming took off 5 bases at V and 1 base at J, with 14 bases between the two ends. Germline values: CDR1 MDHEN, CDR2 SYDVKM. The CDR3 is 15 residues long. DNA of the CDR3: TGTGCCAGCAGTCGCACCGGACGGCGGAACACTGAAGCTTTCTTT. It translates to CASSRTGRRNTEAFF.